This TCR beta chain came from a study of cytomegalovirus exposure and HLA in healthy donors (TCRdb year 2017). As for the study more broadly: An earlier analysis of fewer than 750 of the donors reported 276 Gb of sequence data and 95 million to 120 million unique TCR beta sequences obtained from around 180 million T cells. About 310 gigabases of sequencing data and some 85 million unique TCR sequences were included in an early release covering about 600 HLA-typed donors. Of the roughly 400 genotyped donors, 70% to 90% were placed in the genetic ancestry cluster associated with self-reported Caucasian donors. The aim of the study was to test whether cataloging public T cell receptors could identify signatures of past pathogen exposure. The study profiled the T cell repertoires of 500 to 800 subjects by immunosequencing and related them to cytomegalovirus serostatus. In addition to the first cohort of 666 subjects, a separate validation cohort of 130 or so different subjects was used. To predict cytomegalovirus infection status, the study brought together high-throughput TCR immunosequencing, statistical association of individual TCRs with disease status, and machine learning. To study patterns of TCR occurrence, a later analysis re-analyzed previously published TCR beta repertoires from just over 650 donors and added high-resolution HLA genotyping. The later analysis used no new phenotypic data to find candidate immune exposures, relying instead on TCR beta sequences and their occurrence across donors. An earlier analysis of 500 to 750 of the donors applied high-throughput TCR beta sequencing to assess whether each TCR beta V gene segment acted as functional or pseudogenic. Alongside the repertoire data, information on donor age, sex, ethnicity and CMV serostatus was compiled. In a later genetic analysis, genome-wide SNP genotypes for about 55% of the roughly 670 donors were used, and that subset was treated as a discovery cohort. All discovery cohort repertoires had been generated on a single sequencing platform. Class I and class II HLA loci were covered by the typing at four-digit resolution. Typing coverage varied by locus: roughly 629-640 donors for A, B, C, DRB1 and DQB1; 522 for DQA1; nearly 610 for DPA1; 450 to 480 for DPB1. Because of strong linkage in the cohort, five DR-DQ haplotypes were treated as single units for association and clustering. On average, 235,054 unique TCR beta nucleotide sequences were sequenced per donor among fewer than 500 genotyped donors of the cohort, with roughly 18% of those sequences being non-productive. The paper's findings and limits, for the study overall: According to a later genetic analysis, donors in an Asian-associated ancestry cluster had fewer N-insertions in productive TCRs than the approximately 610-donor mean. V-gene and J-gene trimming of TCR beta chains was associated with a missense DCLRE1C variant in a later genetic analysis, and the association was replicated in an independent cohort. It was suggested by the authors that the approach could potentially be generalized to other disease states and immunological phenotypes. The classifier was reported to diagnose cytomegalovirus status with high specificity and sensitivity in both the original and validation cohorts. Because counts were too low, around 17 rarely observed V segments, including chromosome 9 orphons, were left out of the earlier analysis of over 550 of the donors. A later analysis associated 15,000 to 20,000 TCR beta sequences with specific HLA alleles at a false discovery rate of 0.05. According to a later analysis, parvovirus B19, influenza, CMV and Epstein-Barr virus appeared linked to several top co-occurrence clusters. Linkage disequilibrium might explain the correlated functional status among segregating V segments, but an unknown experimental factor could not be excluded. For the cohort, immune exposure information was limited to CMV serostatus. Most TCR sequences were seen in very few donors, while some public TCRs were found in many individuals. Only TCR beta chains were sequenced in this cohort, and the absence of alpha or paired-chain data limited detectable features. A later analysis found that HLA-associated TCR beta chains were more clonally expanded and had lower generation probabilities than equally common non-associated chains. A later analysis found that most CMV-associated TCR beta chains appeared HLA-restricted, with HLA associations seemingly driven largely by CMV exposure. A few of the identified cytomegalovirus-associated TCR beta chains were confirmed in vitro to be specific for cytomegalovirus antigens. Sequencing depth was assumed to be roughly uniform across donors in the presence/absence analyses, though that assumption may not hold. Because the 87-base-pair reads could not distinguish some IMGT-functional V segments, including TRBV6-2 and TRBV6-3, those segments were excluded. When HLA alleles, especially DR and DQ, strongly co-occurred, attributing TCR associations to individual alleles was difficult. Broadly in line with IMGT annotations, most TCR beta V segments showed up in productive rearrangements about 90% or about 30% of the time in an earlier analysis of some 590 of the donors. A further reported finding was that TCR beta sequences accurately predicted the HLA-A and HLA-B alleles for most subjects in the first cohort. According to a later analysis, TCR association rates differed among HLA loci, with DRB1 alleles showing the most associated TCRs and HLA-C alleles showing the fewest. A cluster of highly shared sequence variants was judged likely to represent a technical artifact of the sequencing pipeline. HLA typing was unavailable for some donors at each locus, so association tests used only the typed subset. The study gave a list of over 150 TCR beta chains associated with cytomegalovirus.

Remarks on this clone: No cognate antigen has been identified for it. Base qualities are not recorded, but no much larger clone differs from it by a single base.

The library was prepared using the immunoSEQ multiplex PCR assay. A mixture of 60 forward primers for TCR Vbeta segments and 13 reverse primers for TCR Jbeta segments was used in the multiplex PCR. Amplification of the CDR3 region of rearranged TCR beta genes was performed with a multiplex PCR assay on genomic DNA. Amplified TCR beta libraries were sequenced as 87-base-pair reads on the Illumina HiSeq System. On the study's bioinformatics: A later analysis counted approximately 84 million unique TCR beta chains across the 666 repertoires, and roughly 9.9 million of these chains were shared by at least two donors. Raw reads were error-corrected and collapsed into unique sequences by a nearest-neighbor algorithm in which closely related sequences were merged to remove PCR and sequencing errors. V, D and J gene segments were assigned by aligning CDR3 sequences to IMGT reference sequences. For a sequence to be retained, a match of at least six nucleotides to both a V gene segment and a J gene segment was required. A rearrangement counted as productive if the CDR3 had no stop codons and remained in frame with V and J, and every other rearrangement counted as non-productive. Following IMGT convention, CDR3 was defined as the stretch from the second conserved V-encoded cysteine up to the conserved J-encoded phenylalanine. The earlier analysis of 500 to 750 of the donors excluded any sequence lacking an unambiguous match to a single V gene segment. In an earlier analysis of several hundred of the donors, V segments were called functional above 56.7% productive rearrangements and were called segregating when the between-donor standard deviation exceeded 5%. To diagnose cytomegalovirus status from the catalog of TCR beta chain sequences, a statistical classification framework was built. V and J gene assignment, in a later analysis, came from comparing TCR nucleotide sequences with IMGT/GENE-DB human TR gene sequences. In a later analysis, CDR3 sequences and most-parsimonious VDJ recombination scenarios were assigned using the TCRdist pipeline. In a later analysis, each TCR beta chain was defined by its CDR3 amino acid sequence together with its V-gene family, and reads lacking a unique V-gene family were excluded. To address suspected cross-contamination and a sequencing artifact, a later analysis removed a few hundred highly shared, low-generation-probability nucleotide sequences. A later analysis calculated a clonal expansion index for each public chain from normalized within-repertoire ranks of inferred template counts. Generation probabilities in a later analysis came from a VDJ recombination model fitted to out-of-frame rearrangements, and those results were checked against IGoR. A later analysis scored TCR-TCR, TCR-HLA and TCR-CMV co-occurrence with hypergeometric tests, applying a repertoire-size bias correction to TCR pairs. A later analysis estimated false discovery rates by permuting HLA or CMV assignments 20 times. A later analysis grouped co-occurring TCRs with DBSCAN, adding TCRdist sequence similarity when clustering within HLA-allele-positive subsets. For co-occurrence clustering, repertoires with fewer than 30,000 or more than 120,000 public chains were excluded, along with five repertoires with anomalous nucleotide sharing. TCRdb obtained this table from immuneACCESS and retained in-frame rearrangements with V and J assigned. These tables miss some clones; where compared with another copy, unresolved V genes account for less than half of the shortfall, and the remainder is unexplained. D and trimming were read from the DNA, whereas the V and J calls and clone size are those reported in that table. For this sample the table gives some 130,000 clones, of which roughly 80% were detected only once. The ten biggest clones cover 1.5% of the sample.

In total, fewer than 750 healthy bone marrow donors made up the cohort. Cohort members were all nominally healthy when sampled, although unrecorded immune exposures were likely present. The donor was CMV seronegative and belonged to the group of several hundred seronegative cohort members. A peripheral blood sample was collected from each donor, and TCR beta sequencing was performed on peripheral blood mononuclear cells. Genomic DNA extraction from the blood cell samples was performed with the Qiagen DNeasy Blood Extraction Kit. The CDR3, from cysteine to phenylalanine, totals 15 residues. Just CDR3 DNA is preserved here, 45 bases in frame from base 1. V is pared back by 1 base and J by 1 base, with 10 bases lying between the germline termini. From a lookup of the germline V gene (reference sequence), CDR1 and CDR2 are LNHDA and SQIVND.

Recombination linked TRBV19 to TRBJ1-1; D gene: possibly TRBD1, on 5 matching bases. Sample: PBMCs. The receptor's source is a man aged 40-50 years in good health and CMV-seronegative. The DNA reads TGTGCCAGTAGTATAGGGGGGGACGAGAACACTGAAGCTTTCTTT. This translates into CASSIGGDENTEAFF.